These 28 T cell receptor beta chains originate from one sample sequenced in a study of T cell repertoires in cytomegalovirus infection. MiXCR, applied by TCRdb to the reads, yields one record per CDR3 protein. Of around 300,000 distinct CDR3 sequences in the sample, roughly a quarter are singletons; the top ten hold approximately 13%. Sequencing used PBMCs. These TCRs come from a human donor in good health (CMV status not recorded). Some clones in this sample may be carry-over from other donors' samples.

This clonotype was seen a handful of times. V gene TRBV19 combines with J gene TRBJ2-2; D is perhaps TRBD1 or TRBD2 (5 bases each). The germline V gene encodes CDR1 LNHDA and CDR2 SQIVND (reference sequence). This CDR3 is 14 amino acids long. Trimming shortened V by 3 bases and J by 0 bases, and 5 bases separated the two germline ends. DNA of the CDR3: TGTGCCAGTAGTATGGGACCGAACACCGGGGAGCTGTTTTTT. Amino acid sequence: CASSMGPNTGELFF.

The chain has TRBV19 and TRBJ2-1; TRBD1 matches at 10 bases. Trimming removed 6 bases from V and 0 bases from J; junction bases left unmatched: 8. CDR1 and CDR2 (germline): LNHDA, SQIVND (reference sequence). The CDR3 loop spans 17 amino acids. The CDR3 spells CASRKRTGGGSYNEQFF. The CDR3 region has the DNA TGTGCCAGTAGGAAACGGACAGGGGGGGGCTCCTACAATGAGCAGTTCTTC.

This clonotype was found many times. CDR3 residues: CASSLDRAWNTEAFF. CDR3 in DNA: TGTGCCAGCAGCTTGGACAGGGCCTGGAACACTGAAGCTTTCTTT. The chain joins TRBV7-2 to TRBJ1-1; 8 bases map to TRBD1. This CDR3 comprises 15 residues. V was clipped by 3 bases and J by 1 base; unmatched bases: 4. The germline V gene encodes CDR1 SGHTA and CDR2 FQGNSA.

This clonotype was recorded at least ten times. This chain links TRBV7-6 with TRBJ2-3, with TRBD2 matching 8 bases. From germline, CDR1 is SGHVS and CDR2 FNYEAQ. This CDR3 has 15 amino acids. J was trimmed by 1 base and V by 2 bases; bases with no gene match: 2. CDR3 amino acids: CASSLSGGRTDTQYF. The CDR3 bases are TGTGCCAGCAGCTTATCGGGGGGGCGCACAGATACGCAGTATTTT. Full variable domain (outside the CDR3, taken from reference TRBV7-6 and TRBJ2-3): GAGVSQSPRYKVTKRGQDVALRCDPISGHVSLYWYRQALGQGPEFLTYFNYEAQQDKSGLPNDRFSAERPEGSISTLTIQRTEQRDSAMYRCASSLSGGRTDTQYFGPGTRLTVL.

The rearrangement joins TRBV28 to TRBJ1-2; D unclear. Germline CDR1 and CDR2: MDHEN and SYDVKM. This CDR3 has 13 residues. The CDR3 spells CAVRGRVLGGYTF. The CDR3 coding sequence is TGTGCTGTACGGGGTCGGGTCTTGGGCGGCTACACCTTC.

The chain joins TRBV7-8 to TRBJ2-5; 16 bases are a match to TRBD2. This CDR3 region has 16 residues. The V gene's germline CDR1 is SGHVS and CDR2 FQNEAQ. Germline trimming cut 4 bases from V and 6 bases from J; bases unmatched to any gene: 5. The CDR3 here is CASSSTGLAGGKTQYF. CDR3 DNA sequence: TGTGCCAGCAGCTCCACGGGACTAGCGGGGGGGAAGACCCAGTACTTC.

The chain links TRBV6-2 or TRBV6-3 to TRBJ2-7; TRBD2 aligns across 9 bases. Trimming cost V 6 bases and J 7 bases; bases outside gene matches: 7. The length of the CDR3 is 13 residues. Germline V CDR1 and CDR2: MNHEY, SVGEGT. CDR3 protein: CASRSSGSREQYF. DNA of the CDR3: TGTGCCAGCAGGAGTAGCGGGAGTCGGGAGCAGTACTTC.

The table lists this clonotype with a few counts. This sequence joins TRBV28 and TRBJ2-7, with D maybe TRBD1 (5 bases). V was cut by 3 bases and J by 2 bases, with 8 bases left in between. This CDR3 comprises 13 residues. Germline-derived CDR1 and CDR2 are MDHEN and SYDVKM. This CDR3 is CASSFDSPYEQYF. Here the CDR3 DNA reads TGTGCCAGCAGTTTCGACAGCCCCTACGAGCAGTACTTC.

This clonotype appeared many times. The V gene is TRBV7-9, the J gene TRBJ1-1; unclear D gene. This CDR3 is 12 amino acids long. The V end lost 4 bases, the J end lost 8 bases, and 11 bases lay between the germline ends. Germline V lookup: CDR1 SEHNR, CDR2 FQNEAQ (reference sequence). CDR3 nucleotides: TGTGCCAGCAGCTCAAACCCCGGGGAAGCTTTCTTT. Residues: CASSSNPGEAFF. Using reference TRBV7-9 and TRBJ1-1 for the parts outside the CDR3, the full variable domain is DTGVSQNPRHKITKRGQNVTFRCDPISEHNRLYWYRQTLGQGPEFLTYFQNEAQLEKSRLLSDRFSAERPKGSFSTLEIQRTEQGDSAMYLCASSSNPGEAFFGQGTRLTVV.

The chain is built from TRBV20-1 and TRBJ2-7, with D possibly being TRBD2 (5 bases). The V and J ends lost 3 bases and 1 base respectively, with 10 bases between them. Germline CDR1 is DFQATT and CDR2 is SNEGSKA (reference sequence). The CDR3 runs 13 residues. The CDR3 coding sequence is TGCAGTGCTAGTCCGGGGAATTCCTACGAGCAGTACTTC. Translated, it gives CSASPGNSYEQYF.

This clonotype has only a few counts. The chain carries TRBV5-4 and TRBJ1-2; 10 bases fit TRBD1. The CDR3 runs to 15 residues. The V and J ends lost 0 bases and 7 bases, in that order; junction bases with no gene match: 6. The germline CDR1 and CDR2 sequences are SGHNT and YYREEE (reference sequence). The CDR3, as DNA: TGTGCCAGCAGCTTGGCCGGAGGGACAGGGGTTGGCTACACCTTC. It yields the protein CASSLAGGTGVGYTF.

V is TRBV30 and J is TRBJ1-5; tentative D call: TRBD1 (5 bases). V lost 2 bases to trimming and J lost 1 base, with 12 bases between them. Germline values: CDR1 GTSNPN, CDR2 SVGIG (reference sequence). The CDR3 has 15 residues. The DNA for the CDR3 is TGTGCCTGGAGTTCGGGGGAAAGAAGCAATCAGCCCCAGCATTTT. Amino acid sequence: CAWSSGERSNQPQHF. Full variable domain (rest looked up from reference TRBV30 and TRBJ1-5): SQTIHQWPATLVQPVGSPLSLECTVEGTSNPNLYWYRQAAGRGLQLLFYSVGIGQISSEVPQNLSASRPQDRQFILSSKKLLLSDSGFYLCAWSSGERSNQPQHFGDGTRLSIL.

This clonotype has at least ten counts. CDR3 bases: TGTGCCAGCAGCCAAAGCGGGAGAGAGCAGTACTTC. Its translation: CASSQSGREQYF. The rearrangement joins TRBV27 to TRBJ2-7; 8 bases are a match to TRBD2. J gave up 7 bases and V 6 bases, and 5 bases lay outside the gene matches. Germline V gene sequence: CDR1 MNHEY, CDR2 SMNVEV (reference sequence). The CDR3 totals 12 residues.

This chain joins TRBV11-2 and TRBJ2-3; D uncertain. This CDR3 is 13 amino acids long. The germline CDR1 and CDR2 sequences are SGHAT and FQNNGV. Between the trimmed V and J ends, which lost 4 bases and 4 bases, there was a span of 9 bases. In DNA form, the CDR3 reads TGTGCCAGCAGCTATGGGCGGTCAGATACGCAGTATTTT. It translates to CASSYGRSDTQYF.

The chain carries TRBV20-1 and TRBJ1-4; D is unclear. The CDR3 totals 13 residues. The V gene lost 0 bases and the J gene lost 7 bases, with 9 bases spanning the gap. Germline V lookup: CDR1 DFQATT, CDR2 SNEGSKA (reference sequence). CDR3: CSAREGLGEKLFF. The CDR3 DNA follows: TGCAGTGCTAGAGAGGGGTTAGGTGAAAAACTGTTTTTT.

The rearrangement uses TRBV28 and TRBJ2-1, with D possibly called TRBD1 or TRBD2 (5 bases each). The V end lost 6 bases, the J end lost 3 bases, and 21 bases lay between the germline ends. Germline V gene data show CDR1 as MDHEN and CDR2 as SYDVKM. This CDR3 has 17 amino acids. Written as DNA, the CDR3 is TGTGCCAGCAGACCCAGTCCCGGGACCACCAACTACAATGAGCAGTTCTTC. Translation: CASRPSPGTTNYNEQFF.

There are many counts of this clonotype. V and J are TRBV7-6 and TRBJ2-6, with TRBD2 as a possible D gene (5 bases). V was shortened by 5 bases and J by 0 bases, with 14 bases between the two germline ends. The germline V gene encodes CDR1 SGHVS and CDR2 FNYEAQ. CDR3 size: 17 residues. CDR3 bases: TGTGCCAGCAGCCCCGACACTAGATTCTCTGGGGCCAACGTCCTGACTTTC. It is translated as CASSPDTRFSGANVLTF.

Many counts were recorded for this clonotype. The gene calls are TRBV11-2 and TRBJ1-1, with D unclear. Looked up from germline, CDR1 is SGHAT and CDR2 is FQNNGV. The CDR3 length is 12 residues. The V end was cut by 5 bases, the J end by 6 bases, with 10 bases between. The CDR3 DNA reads TGTGCCAGCAGCGAGGTTTGGGCTGAAGCTTTCTTT. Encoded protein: CASSEVWAEAFF.

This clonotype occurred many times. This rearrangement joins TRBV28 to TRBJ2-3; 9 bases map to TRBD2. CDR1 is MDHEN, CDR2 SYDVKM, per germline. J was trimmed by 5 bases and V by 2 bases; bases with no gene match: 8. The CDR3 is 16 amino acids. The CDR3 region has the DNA TGTGCCAGCAGTTTAAGGGCGGGGGGGCCGGAAGATACGCAGTATTTT. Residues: CASSLRAGGPEDTQYF.

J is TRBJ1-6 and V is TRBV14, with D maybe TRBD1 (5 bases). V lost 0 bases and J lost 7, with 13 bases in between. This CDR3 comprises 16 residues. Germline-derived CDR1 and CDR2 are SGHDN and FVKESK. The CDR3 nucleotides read TGTGCCAGCAGCCAAGAAGCAGGGATCGGCAATTCACCCCTCCACTTT. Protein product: CASSQEAGIGNSPLHF.

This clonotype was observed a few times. The CDR3 loop is CASSVAGGALNTEAFF. CDR3 bases: TGTGCCAGCAGCGTAGCAGGGGGGGCGCTGAACACTGAAGCTTTCTTT. This chain uses TRBV9 with TRBJ1-1, with TRBD1 identical over 7 bases. This CDR3 is built from 16 residues. The germline V gene has CDR1 SGDLS and CDR2 YYNGEE. The junction had 5 bases not matched to a gene; V was cut back by 0 bases and J by 0 bases.

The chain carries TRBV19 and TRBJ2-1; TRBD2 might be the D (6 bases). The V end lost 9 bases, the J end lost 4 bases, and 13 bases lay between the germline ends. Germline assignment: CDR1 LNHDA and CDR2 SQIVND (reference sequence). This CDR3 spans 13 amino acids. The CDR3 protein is CASGGQRYNEQFF. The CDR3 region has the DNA TGTGCCAGCGGGGGTCAACGGTACAATGAGCAGTTCTTC.

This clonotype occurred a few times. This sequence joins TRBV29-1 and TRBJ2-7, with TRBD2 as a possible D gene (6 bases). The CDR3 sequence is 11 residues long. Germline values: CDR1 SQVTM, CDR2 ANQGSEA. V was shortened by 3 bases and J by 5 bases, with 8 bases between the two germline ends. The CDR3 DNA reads TGCAGCGTTGATCGGGGGAACGAGCAGTACTTC. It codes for CSVDRGNEQYF.

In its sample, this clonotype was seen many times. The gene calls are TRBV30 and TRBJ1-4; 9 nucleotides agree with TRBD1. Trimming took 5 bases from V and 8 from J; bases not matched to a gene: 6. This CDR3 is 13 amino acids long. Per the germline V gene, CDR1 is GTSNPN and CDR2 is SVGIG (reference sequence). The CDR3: CAWDGQGREKLFF. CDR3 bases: TGTGCCTGGGATGGACAGGGGAGAGAAAAACTGTTTTTT.

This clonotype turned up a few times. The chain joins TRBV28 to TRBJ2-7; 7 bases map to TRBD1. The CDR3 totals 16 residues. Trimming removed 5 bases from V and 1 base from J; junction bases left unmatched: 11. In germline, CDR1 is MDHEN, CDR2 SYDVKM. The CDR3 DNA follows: TGTGCCAGCAGTGCCTACAGGGGAGATATATCCTACGAGCAGTACTTC. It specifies CASSAYRGDISYEQYF.

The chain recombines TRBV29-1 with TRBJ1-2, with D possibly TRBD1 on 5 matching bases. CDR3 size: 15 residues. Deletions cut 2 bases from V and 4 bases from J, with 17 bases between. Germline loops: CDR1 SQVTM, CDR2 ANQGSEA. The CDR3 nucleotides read TGCAGCGTTGAACGAGAGGGGTCTTTTCCCTATGGCTACACCTTC. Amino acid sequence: CSVEREGSFPYGYTF.

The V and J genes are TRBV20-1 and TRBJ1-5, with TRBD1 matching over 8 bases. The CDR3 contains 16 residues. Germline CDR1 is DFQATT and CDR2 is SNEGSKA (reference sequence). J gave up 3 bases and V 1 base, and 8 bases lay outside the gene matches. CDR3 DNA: TGCAGTGCTAGAGCGAGGACAGGGCTAAACAATCAGCCCCAGCATTTT. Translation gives CSARARTGLNNQPQHF.

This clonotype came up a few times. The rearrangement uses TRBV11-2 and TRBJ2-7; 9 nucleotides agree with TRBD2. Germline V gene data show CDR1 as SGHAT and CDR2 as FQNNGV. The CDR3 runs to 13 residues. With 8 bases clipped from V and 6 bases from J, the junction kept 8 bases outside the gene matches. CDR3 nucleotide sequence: TGTGCCAGCGGCCTAGCGGGAACGGGCGAGCAGTACTTC. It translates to CASGLAGTGEQYF.